These T cell receptor beta chains were read from a single sample in a study of T cell changes during pregnancy in multiple sclerosis. Data came from immunoSEQ multiplex PCR; TCRdb stores just in-frame clones and leaves some out. Among about 36,000 clones, 80% to 95% were seen once, and the ten largest hold 1.2%. The source material was PBMCs (not recorded whether the cells were cultured). The source is a female donor with multiple sclerosis, enrolled in a pregnancy study. CDR3s include the opening cysteine and the closing phenylalanine or tryptophan. A D gene is named only where the DNA matches it firmly. A clone size is listed for some rows: how often the clone was seen (once, few, many), or a class if it is expanded.

abundance,j_gene,v_gene,d_gene,CDR3nt,CDR3aa
NA,TRBJ1-2,TRBV7-9,NA,TGTGCCAGCAGCTTAGTCAGGCTTTATGGCTACACCTTC,CASSLVRLYGYTF
few,TRBJ1-4,TRBV4-1,NA,TGCGCCAGCAGCCACCTGAGGGGGGAAAAACTGTTTTTT,CASSHLRGEKLFF
NA,TRBJ2-3,TRBV9,NA,TGTGCCAGCAGCCCGAGACGTCAGGTTACAGATACGCAGTATTTT,CASSPRRQVTDTQYF
NA,TRBJ2-3,TRBV12-1,NA,TGTGCCAGCAGCTTTGGGGTCCCGAAGAGAACTAGCACAGATACGCAGTATTTT,CASSFGVPKRTSTDTQYF
NA,TRBJ2-4,TRBV4-3,NA,TGCGCCAGCAGCCAAGATGTGAGGAACATTCAGTACTTC,CASSQDVRNIQYF
few,TRBJ2-7,TRBV5-1,NA,TGCGCCAGCAGCTTACAGGGCTCCTACGAGCAGTACTTC,CASSLQGSYEQYF
NA,TRBJ1-2,TRBV25-1,NA,TGTGCCAGCAGTCTCCGGGGGCCGGGCGGCTACACCTTC,CASSLRGPGGYTF
NA,TRBJ2-5,TRBV10-1,TRBD2,TGCGCCAGCAGTGAGTCCAGCGGGAGAAAGACCCAGTACTTC,CASSESSGRKTQYF
NA,TRBJ2-1,TRBV28,NA,TGTGCCAGCAGCCCCGGCGGACCAGACAATGAGCAGTTCTTC,CASSPGGPDNEQFF
NA,TRBJ1-1,TRBV2,TRBD1,TGTGCCAGCAGTAAGCACAGGGGTCGGGACACTGAAGCTTTCTTT,CASSKHRGRDTEAFF
NA,TRBJ1-5,TRBV10-1,NA,TGCGCCAGCAGGGAAGACAGAGAAAATCAGCCCCAGCATTTT,CASREDRENQPQHF
NA,TRBJ1-3,TRBV7-9,NA,TGTGCCAGCAGGCCCTCAAGGGACGGAAACACCATATATTTT,CASRPSRDGNTIYF
NA,TRBJ1-3,TRBV19,NA,TGTGCCAGTACCCCCAGGGGCACCCAGGAGGCTGGAAACACCATATATTTT,CASTPRGTQEAGNTIYF
NA,TRBJ1-2,TRBV5-1,TRBD1,TGCGCCAGCAGCTTGGGGGGGACAGCTAACTATGGCTACACCTTC,CASSLGGTANYGYTF
NA,TRBJ2-1,TRBV21-1,NA,TGTGCCAGCAGCACAAAAGGAGTAGTCTACAATGAGCAGTTCTTC,CASSTKGVVYNEQFF
NA,TRBJ2-3,TRBV7-6,NA,TGTGCCAGCAGCTCCCCCCGGGGCACAGATACGCAGTATTTT,CASSSPRGTDTQYF
NA,TRBJ2-7,TRBV28,TRBD2,TGTGCCAGCAGGAGACTAGCGGGAGACCACGAGCAGTACTTC,CASRRLAGDHEQYF
NA,TRBJ2-7,TRBV6-1,NA,TGTGCCAGCAGTGAAAGTACAGTGAGCTCCTACGAGCAGTACTTC,CASSESTVSSYEQYF
NA,TRBJ2-3,TRBV30,NA,TGTGCCTGGGGGAGACCCCCGGATACGCAGTATTTT,CAWGRPPDTQYF
NA,TRBJ2-7,TRBV30,NA,TGTGCCTGGAGTGGTAGCTACGAGCAGTACTTC,CAWSGSYEQYF
NA,TRBJ2-5,TRBV5-1,TRBD2,TGCGCCAGCATGTCTTACGGAGTAGCGGGTTATCAAGAGACCCAGTACTTC,CASMSYGVAGYQETQYF
NA,TRBJ2-7,TRBV30,NA,TGTGCCTGGAGCGGGGCCTACGAGCAGTACTTC,CAWSGAYEQYF
NA,TRBJ2-7,TRBV28,TRBD1,TGTGCCAGCGGCCGGGACAGTACCTACGAGCAGTACTTC,CASGRDSTYEQYF
NA,TRBJ1-4,TRBV19,TRBD1,TGTGCCGCGTCCCCGGGACAGGGATCTGAAAAACTGTTTTTT,CAASPGQGSEKLFF
NA,TRBJ2-2,TRBV6-5,NA,TGTGCCAGCAGTTACTCGCAGGGGCCCGGGGAGCTGTTTTTT,CASSYSQGPGELFF
NA,TRBJ1-5,TRBV27,NA,TGTGCCAGCAAGTCCGGGGAGGGCAATCAGCCCCAGCATTTT,CASKSGEGNQPQHF
NA,TRBJ2-2,TRBV30,NA,TGTGCCTGGAGCGCGTGGGGGCGCGAAACCGGGGAGCTGTTTTTT,CAWSAWGRETGELFF
few,TRBJ1-5,TRBV2,NA,TGTGCCAGCAGTGAAAGTAGCATGGGCAATCAGCCCCAGCATTTT,CASSESSMGNQPQHF
NA,TRBJ1-4,TRBV5-1,TRBD1,TGCGCCAGCAGCCCACAGGGGATGGGTGAAAAACTGTTTTTT,CASSPQGMGEKLFF
NA,TRBJ2-3,TRBV7-3,NA,TGTGCCAGCAGCTTATCTTACGGGATGGATACGCAGTATTTT,CASSLSYGMDTQYF
once,TRBJ2-1,TRBV19,NA,TGTGCCAGTAGTATAGTTAAGGGGGAGCAGTTCTTC,CASSIVKGEQFF
NA,TRBJ2-5,TRBV10-2,TRBD1,TGCGCCAGCAGTTCCGGGACAGGAGAAGAGACCCAGTACTTC,CASSSGTGEETQYF
NA,TRBJ2-7,TRBV30,NA,TGTGCCTGGGACAGGAGCTCCTACGAGCAGTACTTC,CAWDRSSYEQYF
NA,TRBJ2-3,TRBV4-1,TRBD2,TGCGCCAGCAGCCTTCTAGGTCTAGCGGAAACAGATACGCAGTATTTT,CASSLLGLAETDTQYF
NA,TRBJ2-3,TRBV6-1,TRBD2,TGTGCCAGCGGAACTAGCGGTAGCACAGATACGCAGTATTTT,CASGTSGSTDTQYF
NA,TRBJ2-2,TRBV11-3,NA,TGTGCCAGCAGCCGAATAGGACAGTCGAACACCGGGGAGCTGTTTTTT,CASSRIGQSNTGELFF
NA,TRBJ2-7,TRBV6-5,TRBD1,TGTGCCAGCAGCCAAGGGACAGCAAAGCAGTACTTC,CASSQGTAKQYF
NA,TRBJ2-7,TRBV19,TRBD1,TGTGCCAGTAGTTCCGGGACAGGGGCTTCCTACGAGCAGTACTTC,CASSSGTGASYEQYF
NA,TRBJ2-7,TRBV10-1,NA,TGCGCCAGCAGTGTGGCTAGTAGCCCATACGAGCAGTACTTC,CASSVASSPYEQYF
few,TRBJ1-3,TRBV6-1,NA,TGTGCCAGCAGTGAATTAACGGGTGGGCAGGTGAATTCTGGAAACACCATATATTTT,CASSELTGGQVNSGNTIYF
NA,TRBJ2-1,TRBV7-2,NA,TGTGCCAGCAGCTTAGTGGCGGGCTCCTACAATGAGCAGTTCTTC,CASSLVAGSYNEQFF
NA,TRBJ1-1,TRBV14,NA,TGTGCCAGCAGCCAGTTCATGAACACTGAAGCTTTCTTT,CASSQFMNTEAFF
NA,TRBJ2-7,TRBV30,TRBD1,TGTGCCTGGGCTGCGACAGGGTACGAGCAGTACTTC,CAWAATGYEQYF
NA,TRBJ1-1,TRBV7-3,TRBD1,TGTGCCAGCAGCCTATCTGGGACAGGGTACGGTGAAGCTTTCTTT,CASSLSGTGYGEAFF
NA,TRBJ2-2,TRBV28,TRBD1,TGTGCCAGCAGTTTTGGGACAGGGGGGTCCGGGGAGCTGTTTTTT,CASSFGTGGSGELFF
NA,TRBJ2-7,TRBV12-5,TRBD2,TGTGCTAGTGGGACTAGCGACTCCTACGAGCAGTACTTC,CASGTSDSYEQYF
NA,TRBJ1-4,TRBV7-9,NA,TGTGCCAGCAGCTTAGCGAATTGGCTGGGAGAAAAACTGTTTTTT,CASSLANWLGEKLFF
once,TRBJ2-5,TRBV6-8,TRBD2,TGTGCCAGCAGCGCTGGGGGTAGCGGGAGCTTTACGAAAGAGACCCAGTACTTC,CASSAGGSGSFTKETQYF
NA,TRBJ2-2,TRBV30,TRBD2,TGTGCCTGGACGGGGGGCGGGGAGCTGTTTTTT,CAWTGGGELFF
NA,TRBJ1-1,TRBV6-4,NA,TGTGCCAGCAGCGCCGAACCAAACACTGAAGCTTTCTTT,CASSAEPNTEAFF
NA,TRBJ2-1,TRBV19,TRBD2,TGTGCCAGATCAGGACTAGCGGGACCATACAATGAGCAGTTCTTC,CARSGLAGPYNEQFF
once,TRBJ2-3,TRBV7-9,NA,TGTGCCAGCAGCTTAGCAGATACGCAGTATTTT,CASSLADTQYF
NA,TRBJ1-5,TRBV5-1,TRBD1,TGCGCCAGCAGGCCTGGGACAGGGCAAGGTCAGCCCCAGCATTTT,CASRPGTGQGQPQHF
NA,TRBJ2-7,TRBV30,NA,TGTGCCTGGAGTGTATACTACGAGCAGTACTTC,CAWSVYYEQYF
NA,TRBJ1-2,TRBV5-6,NA,TGTGCCAGCATCAATGGGGCCTCTTATGGTGGCTACACCTTC,CASINGASYGGYTF
NA,TRBJ2-2,TRBV7-2,NA,TGTGCCAGCAGCTTAGCGCGGGTTGCCGGGGAGCTGTTTTTT,CASSLARVAGELFF
once,TRBJ2-6,TRBV18,NA,TGTGCCAGCTCACTATTCAGGGACTCCGGGGCCAACGTCCTGACTTTC,CASSLFRDSGANVLTF
NA,TRBJ2-3,TRBV5-1,NA,TGCGCCAGCAGCTTGGGACGGGCTAACACAGATACGCAGTATTTT,CASSLGRANTDTQYF